The clone carrying this T cell receptor (beta chain) was found a few times. The antigen is undetermined. This entry belongs to a study of T cell responses to AZD1222 COVID-19 vaccine. Findings and limits, study-wide: Females made up more of the donors, who were largely white British, and clonal diversity may have come out too low. Spike-specific TCR breadth and depth rose after two AZD1222 doses. The study identified only a handful of AZD1222 recipients as seropositive at baseline.

Pooling of second doses given at about 4 or about 12 weeks was done. Sequenced by immunoSEQ multiplex PCR; TCRdb stores in-frame clones only, minus some. The repertoire holds tens of thousands of clones, more than 85% seen once, with roughly 4.8% in the top ten. V lost 0 bases and J 10 bases, leaving 16 bases between the germline ends. Germline lookup yields CDR1 MRHNA and CDR2 SNTAGT. There are 15 residues in the CDR3. The chain links TRBV6-4 to TRBJ2-1; the D gene is possibly TRBD2 (6 bases). This sequence originates from an adult who received the AZD1222 COVID-19 vaccine. The material sequenced was peripheral blood, taken 28 days after the second AZD1222 dose. CDR3 sequence reads: CASSDSPSEVGEQFF. Here the CDR3 DNA reads TGTGCCAGCAGTGACTCACCTAGCGAGGTCGGAGAGCAGTTCTTC.